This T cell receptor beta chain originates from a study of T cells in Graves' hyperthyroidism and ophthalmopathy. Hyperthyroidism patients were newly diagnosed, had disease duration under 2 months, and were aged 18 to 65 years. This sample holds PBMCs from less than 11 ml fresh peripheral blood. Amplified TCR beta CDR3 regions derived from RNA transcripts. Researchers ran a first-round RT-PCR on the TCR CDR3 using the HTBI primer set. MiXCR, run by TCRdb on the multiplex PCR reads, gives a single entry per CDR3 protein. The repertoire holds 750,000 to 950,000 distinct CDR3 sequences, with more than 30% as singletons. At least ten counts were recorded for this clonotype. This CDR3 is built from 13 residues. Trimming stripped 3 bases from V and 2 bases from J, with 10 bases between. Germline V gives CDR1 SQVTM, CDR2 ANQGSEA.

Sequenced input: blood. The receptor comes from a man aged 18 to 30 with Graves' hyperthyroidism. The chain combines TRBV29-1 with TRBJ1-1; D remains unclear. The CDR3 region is CSVETTQNTEAFF. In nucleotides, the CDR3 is TGCAGCGTTGAGACCACCCAAAACACTGAAGCTTTCTTT.